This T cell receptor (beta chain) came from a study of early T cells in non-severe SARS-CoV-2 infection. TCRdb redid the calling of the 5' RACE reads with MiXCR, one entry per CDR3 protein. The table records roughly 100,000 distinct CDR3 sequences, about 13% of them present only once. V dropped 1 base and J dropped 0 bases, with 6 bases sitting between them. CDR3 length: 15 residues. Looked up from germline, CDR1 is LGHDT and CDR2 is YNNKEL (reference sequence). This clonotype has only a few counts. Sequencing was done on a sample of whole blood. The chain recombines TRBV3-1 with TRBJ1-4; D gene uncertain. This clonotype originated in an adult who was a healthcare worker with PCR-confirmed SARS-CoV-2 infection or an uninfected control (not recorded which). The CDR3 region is CASSQGGATNEKLFF. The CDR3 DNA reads TGTGCCAGCAGCCAAGGAGGAGCAACTAATGAAAAACTGTTTTTT. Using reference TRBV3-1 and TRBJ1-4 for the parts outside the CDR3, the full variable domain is DTAVSQTPKYLVTQMGNDKSIKCEQNLGHDTMYWYKQDSKKFLKIMFSYNNKELIINETVPNRFSPKSPDKAHLNLHINSLELGDSAVYFCASSQGGATNEKLFFGSGTQLSVL.